The T cell receptor (beta chain) under discussion was sequenced for a study of blood T cell repertoires in COVID-19. Study details: Samples representing acute and convalescent COVID-19 were sourced from the United States, Italy and Spain. Sources were T cells, B-cell-depleted T cells, or PBMCs; the material itself was cDNA or gDNA.

Authors' data handling: Estimation of nucleated cell counts was performed using reference gene primer amplification. The protocol was immunoSEQ multiplex PCR, while the TCRdb copy is restricted to in-frame clones and leaves out a portion. That table is the source of V, J and clone size, and D and trimming were worked out from the DNA. The sample gives around 250,000 clones, 80% to 90% of which show up once; approximately 5.3% is in the top ten. The CDR3 has 15 residues. The V segment lost 1 base and the J segment 10 bases; nucleotides outside the gene matches: 6. The V gene's germline CDR1 is SGHRS and CDR2 YFSETQ. This clone was counted a single time. In the same sample, other DNA sequences code for this CDR3.

This rearrangement joins TRBV5-1 to TRBJ1-6; 9 positions agree with TRBD1. Sequencing used peripheral blood. The source is a man at least 80 years old with acute or convalescent COVID-19. The CDR3 loop reads CASSLKGQGGSPLHF. CDR3 nucleotides: TGCGCCAGCAGCTTGAAGGGACAGGGTGGGTCACCCCTCCACTTT.